The sequence of this TCR beta chain was determined in a study of long-term antiretroviral therapy in people with HIV. The study, taken as a whole, reports: Clonal expansions arising prior to ART prevailed in the repertoire at every time point.

Researchers report immunoSEQ v3.0 was run at survey level. Some clones are missing from TCRdb's copy, which holds only in-frame ones; the method was immunoSEQ multiplex PCR. The data contain some 31,000 clones, approximately 94% of them singletons. About this clone: Its specificity is unknown.

The source was unsorted PBMCs, collected around 7.4 years after starting antiretroviral therapy. The clonotype originates from a man aged 50 to 59 with HIV.

The CDR3 spells CASSLGAGGPNTQYF. In DNA form, the CDR3 reads TGCGCCAGCAGCTTGGGGGCGGGGGGGCCGAATACGCAGTATTTT. The V gene is TRBV5-1, the J gene TRBJ2-3; 9 bases line up with TRBD2. J gave up 7 bases and V 0 bases, and 6 bases lay outside the gene matches. This CDR3 region has 15 residues. The V gene's germline CDR1 is SGHRS and CDR2 YFSETQ.